This T cell receptor beta chain is from a study of long-term antiretroviral therapy in people with HIV (dated by TCRdb to between 2021 and 2024). Background on the whole study: The earliest samples were collected about a decade before the 2015 WHO recommendation for immediate ART, when ART was typically delayed until CD4 counts fell. This retrospective serial study examined whether starting ART and sustained HIV suppression were associated with changes in the composition and diversity of the TRB repertoire in peripheral blood. From 25 to 30 adults with confirmed HIV infection, the cohort provided approximately 190 cryopreserved PBMC samples, gathered serially across a mean of around six years (range 1-12). Of the roughly 30 participants with HIV, ten to eleven were female. No cross-contamination during QIAcube processing turned up in test extractions that ran a monoclonal T-cell line alongside 33 polyclonal samples.

Paper-wide results and their limitations: Samples dated from the mid-2000s to the late 2010s, and the ART regimens used may be less effective than current ones. The repertoire was dominated across all time points by expanded TRB clones identified before ART initiation, although this dominance was seen to fluctuate and to decrease in many PLHIV after ART. Because pre-ART samples had limited cell numbers, unsorted PBMC were profiled rather than sorted CD4+ and CD8+ T cells. Inferences about post-ART repertoire changes were limited because no data were available on ART adherence, viral resistance or therapy changes. Limited PBMC availability meant only the TCR beta chain was sequenced, without alpha chain pairing. Starting ART was linked to a significant rise in TRB diversity, yet even after long-term ART the diversity remained significantly lower than in transplant donor controls. CDR3 length ranges in HIV repertoires were narrower than in controls, and network structure suggested an antigen-experienced repertoire with only a slight naive shift after ART.

To be included, a participant needed at least one PBMC sample from before ART initiation plus at least two post-ART samples. All participants with HIV were treated in the United States of America. Before DNA extraction, cryopreserved samples of roughly 0.9-11 million PBMC were thawed and then washed. At the time of the earliest PBMC sample, participants with HIV were aged between roughly 20 and 54 years. Per participant, PBMC samples came from 1-4 timepoints prior to ART initiation and 2-8 timepoints following ART initiation, for a median of 7 samples. Serial HIV viral load, CD4+ T-cell count, ART history and demographic data were obtained for every participant. Using a Qiagen kit on a QIAcube, genomic DNA was extracted from unsorted PBMC, with samples processed in batches of 12. As for this clone: The antigen it binds to is not known. Base qualities are not provided; no much larger clone lies one nucleotide away.

The immunoSEQ hsTCRB v3.0 assay was used at survey level resolution to sequence the TRB variable region. A depth of about 40,000-50,000 T-cell genomes per sample was targeted for TRB sequencing. Pooled TRB libraries were sequenced on an Illumina MiSeq with a v3 150-cycle kit. Processing in the source paper ran as follows. Analysis of repertoires was carried out in R inside a reproducible Nextflow workflow spanning QC, data transformation and analysis. LymphoSeq2, an R package for exploring AIRR-Seq data, was used to implement custom analyses. After excluding a handful of samples that yielded fewer than 5000 total TRB sequences, some 180 HIV repertoires remained for analysis. Of the 188 retained HIV repertoires, 55 to 60 were collected before and approximately 130 after ART initiation. Each repertoire was downsampled to 5000 TRB nucleotide sequences, and summary statistics were averaged across 100 downsampling iterations. TRB sequences were retained for analysis only if CDR3 regions of at least seven amino acids were present. Diversity was measured with a Shannon entropy-derived clonality score and the Gini coefficient. Repertoire networks linked the top 5000 CDR3 amino acid sequences whenever two sequences differed by an edit distance of one. For TRB CDR3 amino acid sequences, antigen specificity groups and MHC restriction were predicted with GLIPH2. To flag known associations with CMV, EBV, HIV or tissue antigens, CDR3 amino acid sequences were compared against VDJdb and McPAS-TCR. Pre-ART, post-ART and control groups were compared with Wilcoxon signed-rank tests and Holm-Bonferroni correction. TCRdb obtained this table from immuneACCESS and retained in-frame rearrangements with V and J assigned. These tables miss some clones; where compared with another copy, unresolved V genes account for less than half of the shortfall, and the remainder is unexplained. V and J calls and clone size are copied from that table; D and trimming were computed from the DNA. This sample lists some 34,000 clones; about 96% were detected once. 2.4% of the sample comes from the top ten.

Sequenced material: unsorted PBMCs, taken around 6.6 years after starting antiretroviral therapy. The receptor was isolated from a man younger than 40 with HIV.

The CDR3 protein is CASSGTRNHEQYF. The nucleotide sequence is given as TGTGCCAGCAGCGGGACTAGAAACCACGAGCAGTACTTC. The rearranged chain carries TRBV11-2 and TRBJ2-7, and 8 junction bases match TRBD2. The CDR3 spans 13 residues, from the cysteine through the phenylalanine. The CDR3 DNA has 39 bases and is translated from base 1. CDR1 and CDR2, looked up from the germline V gene, are SGHAT and FQNNGV. V ends up 5 bases short and J 5 bases short, with an unmatched junction base count of 5.